This T cell receptor (beta chain) emerged from a study of shared clonotypes between healthy human individuals. Whole-study context: With ages of 18 to 49, the donors were two women and a few men. General study findings and limits: Rarefaction showed sorted-subset sequencing was incomplete despite large depth.

The V gene end was trimmed by 2 bases and the J gene end by 0 bases; junction bases not matched to a gene: 11. This CDR3 is 19 amino acids long. Germline V lookup: CDR1 SGHTA, CDR2 FQGNSA. Generated by immunoSEQ multiplex PCR, the TCRdb table keeps only in-frame clones and is missing some. The sample holds around 1.4 million clones, approximately 98.5% seen once. A word on this clone: The antigen is unknown.

Subsets obtained from CD4+ cells comprised CD45RA+ naive and CD45RA-negative memory cells. The sequence came from a man aged 30 to 45 in good health. This chain connects TRBV7-2 to TRBJ2-1; 9 bases fit TRBD1. The sequencing input was naive CD4+ T cells sorted from blood. Sample subset: CD45RA+ positively selected. This chain's CDR3 is CASSLPRVGTGSSYNEQFF. The CDR3 nucleotides are TGTGCCAGCAGCTTACCCCGAGTGGGGACAGGGAGCTCCTACAATGAGCAGTTCTTC.